The 21 T cell receptor beta chains below were found in one sample sequenced in a study of cytotoxic CD8 clonotypes in ibrutinib-treated CLL. Data came from immunoSEQ multiplex PCR; TCRdb stores just in-frame clones and leaves some out. The sample consists of fewer than 150,000 clones, 80% to 90% of them appearing once. Material: PBMCs, obtained after 24 months of ibrutinib treatment. These receptors were collected from a human donor with chronic lymphocytic leukemia.

This sequence joins TRBV7-2 and TRBJ1-5; D not certain. Germline values: CDR1 SGHTA, CDR2 FQGNSA. Trimming removed 5 bases from V and 0 bases from J, with 14 bases in between. This CDR3 is built from 16 residues. The CDR3 is CASSGVGRYSNQPQHF. The CDR3 DNA is TGTGCCAGCAGCGGGGTAGGACGGTATAGCAATCAGCCCCAGCATTTT. The full variable domain, rest sourced from reference TRBV7-2 and TRBJ1-5, is GAGVSQSPSNKVTEKGKDVELRCDPISGHTALYWYRQSLGQGLEFLIYFQGNSAPDKSGLPSDRFSAERTGGSVSTLTIQRTQQEDSAVYLCASSGVGRYSNQPQHFGDGTRLSIL.

The V and J genes are TRBV5-4 and TRBJ2-7; TRBD2 might be the D (6 bases). This CDR3 has 15 residues. The germline gives CDR1 SGHNT, CDR2 YYREEE (reference sequence). The V and J ends lost 0 bases and 0 bases respectively, with 10 bases between them. In DNA form, the CDR3 reads TGTGCCAGCAGCTTGGAGGCTAGCGACTCCTACGAGCAGTACTTC. It codes for CASSLEASDSYEQYF. The full variable domain, its missing parts supplied by reference TRBV5-4 and TRBJ2-7, is ETGVTQSPTHLIKTRGQQVTLRCSSQSGHNTVSWYQQALGQGPQFIFQYYREEENGRGNFPPRFSGLQFPNYSSELNVNALELDDSALYLCASSLEASDSYEQYFGPGTRLTVT.

This chain joins TRBV9 and TRBJ1-6, with D unresolved. Between the trimmed V and J ends, which lost 2 bases and 10 bases, there was a span of 16 bases. The CDR3 has 15 residues. The V gene's germline CDR1 is SGDLS and CDR2 YYNGEE. The DNA of the CDR3 is TGTGCCAGCAGCGTCCGCGATCTCGAAACATCACCCCTCCACTTT. Amino acids: CASSVRDLETSPLHF.

CDR3 DNA: TGCGCCAGCAGCAATGGCGCGGCCGGAACCTACGAGCAGTACTTC. As protein: CASSNGAAGTYEQYF. This rearrangement joins TRBV5-1 to TRBJ2-7, with D hard to call. This CDR3 is built from 15 residues. V was clipped by 4 bases and J by 2 bases, with 16 bases between them. From germline, CDR1 is SGHRS and CDR2 YFSETQ.

The chain employs TRBV6-6 and TRBJ1-2; the D is unclear. From germline, CDR1 is MNHNY and CDR2 SVGAGI (reference sequence). This CDR3 region has 13 residues. V lost 5 bases, J lost 3 bases, and 10 bases lay in between. CDR3 region: CASSLSMDYGYTF. In DNA, the CDR3 is TGTGCCAGCAGTCTATCCATGGACTATGGCTACACCTTC.

The V and J genes are TRBV5-5 and TRBJ1-6; D is possibly TRBD1 (5 bases). The CDR3 has 19 amino acids. Germline V lookup: CDR1 SGHKS, CDR2 YYEKEE (reference sequence). With 4 bases removed from V and 0 bases from J, the gap between germline ends came to 20 bases. The CDR3 DNA sequence: TGTGCCAGCAGCCGGGGACCTTCTATTGCTAGCTCCTATAATTCACCCCTCCACTTT. Its protein product is CASSRGPSIASSYNSPLHF.

The gene calls are TRBV7-2 and TRBJ2-2; no firm D call. This CDR3 comprises 13 residues. The V gene lost 3 bases and the J gene lost 2 bases, with 4 bases spanning the gap. CDR1 is SGHTA and CDR2 is FQGNSA in the germline V gene. DNA for the CDR3: TGTGCCAGCAGCTTCGGTAACACCGGGGAGCTGTTTTTT. Protein sequence: CASSFGNTGELFF.

The chain is built from TRBV28 and TRBJ1-2; D gene ambiguous. V lost 5 bases to trimming and J lost 8 bases, with 24 bases between them. The CDR3 spans 16 residues. CDR1 is MDHEN, CDR2 SYDVKM, per germline. The CDR3 protein is CASSGEAPPIRLGYTF. The CDR3 coding sequence is TGTGCCAGCAGTGGGGAGGCACCTCCCATTAGGTTAGGCTACACCTTC.

The chain recombines TRBV28 with TRBJ1-5, with D tentatively TRBD1 (6 bases). Trimming stripped 3 bases from V and 2 bases from J, with 11 bases between. The CDR3 consists of 15 residues. Germline V lookup: CDR1 MDHEN, CDR2 SYDVKM. The CDR3 DNA reads as TGTGCCAGCAGTTTTGACCAGGGGCGCAATCAGCCCCAGCATTTT. It encodes CASSFDQGRNQPQHF.

This chain connects TRBV19 to TRBJ1-5; possibly TRBD1 for D (6 bases). In germline, CDR1 is LNHDA, CDR2 SQIVND (reference sequence). V was pared by 7 bases and J by 6 bases, with 16 bases between. The CDR3 extends over 14 amino acids. The CDR3 region has the DNA TGTGCCAGTATGGGGAAGGGGGGGCTTCAGCCCCAGCATTTT. Translating gives CASMGKGGLQPQHF.

This clone was observed a single time. The rearrangement joins TRBV12-2 to TRBJ1-5; the D call of TRBD1 is as the table states it, not checked on the DNA. TRBV12-2 is listed as a pseudogene. This CDR3 has 17 amino acids. CDR3: CASRLAGTAGHNQPQHF. The DNA of the CDR3 is TGTGCAAGTCGCTTAGCGGGGACAGCTGGGCACAATCAGCCCCAGCATTTT.

The chain employs TRBV18 and TRBJ1-4, with a possible D match to TRBD1 (6 bases). This CDR3 has 14 amino acids. V was trimmed by 2 bases and J by 5 bases, leaving 9 bases between them. The germline CDR1 and CDR2 sequences are KGHSH and LQKENI. CDR3 sequence: CASSPGGGNEKLFF. DNA for the CDR3: TGTGCCAGCTCACCAGGGGGCGGGAATGAAAAACTGTTTTTT.

This chain's CDR3 is CASSYGRGEQFF. The CDR3 bases are TGTGCCAGCAGTTATGGGCGGGGAGAGCAGTTCTTC. The chain joins TRBV6-6 to TRBJ2-1, with D perhaps matching TRBD2 (6 bases). Germline V gives CDR1 MNHNY, CDR2 SVGAGI (reference sequence). This CDR3 has 12 amino acids. V lost 3 bases to trimming and J lost 10 bases, with 10 bases between them.

The chain joins TRBV30 to TRBJ1-6; D is perhaps TRBD1 (5 bases). Per the germline V gene, CDR1 is GTSNPN and CDR2 is SVGIG (reference sequence). Trimming stripped 7 bases from V and 5 bases from J, with 12 bases between. The CDR3 spans 13 residues. The CDR3 coding sequence is TGTGCCTTGGGGGGGGTCAATAATTCACCCCTCCACTTT. Encoded protein: CALGGVNNSPLHF. The whole variable domain, filled in from reference TRBV30 and TRBJ1-6, reads SQTIHQWPATLVQPVGSPLSLECTVEGTSNPNLYWYRQAAGRGLQLLFYSVGIGQISSEVPQNLSASRPQDRQFILSSKKLLLSDSGFYLCALGGVNNSPLHFGNGTRLTVT.

This clone was detected once. The chain couples TRBV18 to TRBJ2-7, with D maybe TRBD1 (6 bases). CDR1 and CDR2 (germline): KGHSH, LQKENI. Trimming removed 4 bases from V and 3 bases from J, with 7 bases in between. The CDR3 extends over 12 amino acids. The CDR3: CASSRDNYEQYF. The CDR3 DNA follows: TGTGCCAGCTCACGGGACAACTACGAGCAGTACTTC.

The chain carries TRBV11-2 and TRBJ2-2; TRBD2 might be the D (6 bases). The length of the CDR3 is 15 residues. Trimming removed 4 bases at V and 1 base at J, with 10 bases between. Germline V gives CDR1 SGHAT, CDR2 FQNNGV. CDR3 loop: CASSSGTLNTGELFF. In DNA, the CDR3 is TGTGCCAGCAGCTCCGGGACTCTGAACACCGGGGAGCTGTTTTTT.

The J gene is TRBJ2-3, the V gene TRBV9, with TRBD2 matching 11 bases. Germline V lookup: CDR1 SGDLS, CDR2 YYNGEE. The junction had 5 bases not matched to a gene; V was cut back by 4 bases and J by 7 bases. This CDR3 contains 14 residues. CDR3 bases: TGTGCCAGCAGCCAAGGGACTAGCGGTCATACGCAGTATTTT. Translating it yields CASSQGTSGHTQYF.

J is TRBJ1-1 and V is TRBV7-8; TRBD1 might be the D (5 bases). Trimming stripped 0 bases from V and 8 bases from J, with 13 bases between. Per the germline V gene, CDR1 is SGHVS and CDR2 is FQNEAQ. CDR3 length equals 14 residues. The CDR3 coding sequence is TGTGCCAGCAGCTTAGCGGGGACGGGTCCCGAAGCTTTCTTT. It is translated as CASSLAGTGPEAFF.

The J gene is TRBJ2-7, the V gene TRBV7-7; no clear D gene. From germline, CDR1 is SSHAT and CDR2 FNYEAQ (reference sequence). V lost 1 base and J lost 4, with 8 bases in between. This CDR3 has 13 residues. Here the CDR3 reads CASSLVAGYEQYF. The CDR3 DNA follows: TGTGCCAGCAGCTTAGTTGCAGGTTACGAGCAGTACTTC.

V and J are TRBV4-3 and TRBJ1-2, with no clear D. This CDR3 is 14 amino acids long. With 0 bases removed from V and 1 base from J, the gap between germline ends came to 6 bases. Germline values: CDR1 LGHNA, CDR2 YSLEER. This CDR3 is CASSQDSFNYGYTF. CDR3 bases: TGCGCCAGCAGCCAAGATTCCTTTAACTATGGCTACACCTTC.

The V gene is TRBV5-4, the J gene TRBJ2-5; no reliable D call. Germline V gene data show CDR1 as SGHNT and CDR2 as YYREEE (reference sequence). The CDR3 has 14 amino acids. The V and J ends lost 0 bases and 2 bases respectively, with 8 bases between them. CDR3 loop: CASSLDRVQETQYF. CDR3 DNA: TGTGCCAGCAGCTTGGATAGGGTTCAAGAGACCCAGTACTTC.